A selection of T cell receptor beta chains follows, all from one sample in a study of blood T cell repertoires in COVID-19. The assay was immunoSEQ multiplex PCR, and TCRdb's table has in-frame clones only and misses some. The sample yields over 200,000 clones, roughly 77% seen once. Material: PBMCs or T cells enriched from blood (not recorded which). These receptors originate from a man aged 40-49 years who had recovered from COVID-19. The CDR3 runs from the conserved cysteine through the conserved F or W. Fields, in order: V gene, CDR3 protein.

v_call: TRBV18; cdr3_aa: CASSLTANTEAFF
v_call: TRBV4-1; cdr3_aa: CASSHQLRADYGYTF
v_call: TRBV11-2; cdr3_aa: CASSAQGNGYTF
v_call: TRBV25-1; cdr3_aa: CASREQGNTEAFF
v_call: TRBV7-8; cdr3_aa: CASSSAFGRSGEQFF
v_call: TRBV2; cdr3_aa: CASSEQGATYEQYF
v_call: TRBV12-5; cdr3_aa: CASGLGAGSNTGELFF
v_call: TRBV5-5; cdr3_aa: CASSLGGPGYTF
v_call: TRBV19; cdr3_aa: CACHGAGGTYNEQFF
v_call: TRBV7-3; cdr3_aa: CASSLAGGHNEQFF
v_call: TRBV12-5; cdr3_aa: CASGLGGYNEQFF
v_call: TRBV30; cdr3_aa: CAWSQEGLLQETQYF
v_call: TRBV30; cdr3_aa: CAWSVRAYNSPLHF
v_call: TRBV11-2; cdr3_aa: CASSLVTGVNTEAFF
v_call: TRBV5-6; cdr3_aa: CASSGRGWAYEQYF
v_call: TRBV5-5; cdr3_aa: CASSSGGGGTEAFF
v_call: TRBV7-2; cdr3_aa: CASSLGLAAPRTQYF
v_call: TRBV4-1; cdr3_aa: CASSQERVGNQPQHF
v_call: TRBV19; cdr3_aa: CASNLRVELKKNTEAFF
v_call: TRBV7-9; cdr3_aa: CAIGGAGGSTGELFF
v_call: TRBV15; cdr3_aa: CATSRGQMNTEAFF
v_call: TRBV5-1; cdr3_aa: CASSLAGTGYSPLHF
v_call: TRBV18; cdr3_aa: CASSLQGYEQYF
v_call: TRBV9; cdr3_aa: CASSVSSSRGPIYGYTF
v_call: TRBV7-9; cdr3_aa: CASSPTGAEAFF
v_call: TRBV2; cdr3_aa: CASRWEVATEAFF
v_call: TRBV30; cdr3_aa: CACPDSQGGGYTF
v_call: TRBV2; cdr3_aa: CASSETPLGGFSGYTF
v_call: TRBV7-9; cdr3_aa: CASSSGGRGNTEAFF
v_call: TRBV2; cdr3_aa: CASTQNAGGNTQYF
v_call: TRBV4-1; cdr3_aa: CASSLRGDGSYNEQFF
v_call: TRBV12-3/TRBV12-4; cdr3_aa: CASSFSSGNTIYF
v_call: TRBV14; cdr3_aa: CASSQPYILAGAYNEQFF
v_call: TRBV15; cdr3_aa: CATSRGATDTQYF
v_call: TRBV10-3; cdr3_aa: CAISDGEGANVLTF
v_call: TRBV2; cdr3_aa: CASSEGQFSGNTIYF
v_call: TRBV5-1; cdr3_aa: CASSLDERGRSYNEQFF
v_call: TRBV6-5; cdr3_aa: CASSRQGTSGNTIYF
v_call: TRBV19; cdr3_aa: CASSPTTGLYEQYF
v_call: TRBV6-5; cdr3_aa: CASSTYRVSNQPQHF
v_call: TRBV7-3; cdr3_aa: CASSLNGGGVGSYNEQFF
v_call: TRBV7-2; cdr3_aa: CASSSYAGLTDTQYF
v_call: TRBV5-1; cdr3_aa: CASSEMTGSYEQYF
v_call: TRBV3-1/TRBV3-2; cdr3_aa: CASRPPGQGSEQYF
v_call: TRBV29-1; cdr3_aa: CSVSQGPNQPQHF
v_call: TRBV19; cdr3_aa: CASSGTGNYGYTF
v_call: TRBV11-2; cdr3_aa: CASSLEGRLAGFGQFF
v_call: TRBV5-1; cdr3_aa: CASTEGRYGYTF
v_call: TRBV29-1; cdr3_aa: CSVTGTLLEAFF
v_call: TRBV9; cdr3_aa: CASSDDTSFEQYF